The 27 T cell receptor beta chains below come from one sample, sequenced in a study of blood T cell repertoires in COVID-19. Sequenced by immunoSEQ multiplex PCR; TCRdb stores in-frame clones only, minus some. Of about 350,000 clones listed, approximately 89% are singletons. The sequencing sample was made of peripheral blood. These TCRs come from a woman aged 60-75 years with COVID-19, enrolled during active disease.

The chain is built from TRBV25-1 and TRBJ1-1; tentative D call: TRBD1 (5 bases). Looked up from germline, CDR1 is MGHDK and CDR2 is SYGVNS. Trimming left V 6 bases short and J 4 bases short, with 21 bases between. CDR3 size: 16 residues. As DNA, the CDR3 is TGTGCCAGCAGAGTGGTACAGAATCTCGGGGGCACTGAAGCTTTCTTT. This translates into CASRVVQNLGGTEAFF.

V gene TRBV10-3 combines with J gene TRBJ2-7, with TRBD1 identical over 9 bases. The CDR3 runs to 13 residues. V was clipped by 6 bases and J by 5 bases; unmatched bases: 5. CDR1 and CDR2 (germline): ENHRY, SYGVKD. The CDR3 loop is CAISTGGRDEQYF. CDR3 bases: TGTGCCATCAGCACAGGGGGCAGGGACGAGCAGTACTTC.

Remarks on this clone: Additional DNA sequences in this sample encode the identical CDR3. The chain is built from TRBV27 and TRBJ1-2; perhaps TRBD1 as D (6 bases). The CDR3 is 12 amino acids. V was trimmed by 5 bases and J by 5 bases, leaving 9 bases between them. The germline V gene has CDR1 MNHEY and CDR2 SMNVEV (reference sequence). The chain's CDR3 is CASSLQGYGYTF. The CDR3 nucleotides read TGTGCCAGCAGTCTACAGGGTTATGGCTACACCTTC.

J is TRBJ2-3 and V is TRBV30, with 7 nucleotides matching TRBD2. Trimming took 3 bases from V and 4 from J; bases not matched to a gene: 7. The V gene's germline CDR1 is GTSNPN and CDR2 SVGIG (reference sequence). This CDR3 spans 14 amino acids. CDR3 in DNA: TGTGCCTGGAGCCGCGGGGGTGCAGCAGATACGCAGTATTTT. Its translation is CAWSRGGAADTQYF.

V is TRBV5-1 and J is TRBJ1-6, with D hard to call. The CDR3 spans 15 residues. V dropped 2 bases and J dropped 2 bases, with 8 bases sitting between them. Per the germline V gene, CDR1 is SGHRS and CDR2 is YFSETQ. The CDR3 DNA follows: TGCGCCAGCAGCTTCGGGGTCGCCTATAATTCACCCCTCCACTTT. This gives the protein CASSFGVAYNSPLHF.

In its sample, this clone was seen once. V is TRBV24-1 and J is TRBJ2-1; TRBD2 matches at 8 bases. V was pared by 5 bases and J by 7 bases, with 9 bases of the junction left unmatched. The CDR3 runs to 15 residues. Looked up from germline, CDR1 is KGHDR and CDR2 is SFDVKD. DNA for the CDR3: TGTGCCACCAGTGGTGAGCGGGGGACCGGGAATGAGCAGTTCTTC. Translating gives CATSGERGTGNEQFF.

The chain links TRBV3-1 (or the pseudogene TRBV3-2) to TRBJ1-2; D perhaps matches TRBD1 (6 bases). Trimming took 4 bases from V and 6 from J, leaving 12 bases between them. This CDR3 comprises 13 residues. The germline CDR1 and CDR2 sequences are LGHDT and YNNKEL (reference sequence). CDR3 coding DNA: TGTGCCAGCAGCCTGGACAGACAGGATGGCTACACCTTC. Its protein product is CASSLDRQDGYTF.

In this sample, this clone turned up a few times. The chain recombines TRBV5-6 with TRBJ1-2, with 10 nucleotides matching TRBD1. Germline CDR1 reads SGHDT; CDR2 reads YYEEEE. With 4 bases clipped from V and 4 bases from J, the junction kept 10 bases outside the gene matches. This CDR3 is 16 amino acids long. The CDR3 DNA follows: TGTGCCAGCAGCAGGAGACAGGGGGCGCCTGGCTATGGCTACACCTTC. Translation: CASSRRQGAPGYGYTF.

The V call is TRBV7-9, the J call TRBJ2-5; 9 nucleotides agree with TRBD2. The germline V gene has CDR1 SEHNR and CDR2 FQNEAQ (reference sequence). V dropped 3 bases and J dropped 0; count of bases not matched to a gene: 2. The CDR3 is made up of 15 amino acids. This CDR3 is CASSLLAGYQETQYF. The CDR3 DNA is TGTGCCAGCAGCTTGCTAGCGGGGTACCAAGAGACCCAGTACTTC. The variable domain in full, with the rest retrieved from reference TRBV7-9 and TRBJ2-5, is DTGVSQNPRHKITKRGQNVTFRCDPISEHNRLYWYRQTLGQGPEFLTYFQNEAQLEKSRLLSDRFSAERPKGSFSTLEIQRTEQGDSAMYLCASSLLAGYQETQYFGPGTRLLVL.

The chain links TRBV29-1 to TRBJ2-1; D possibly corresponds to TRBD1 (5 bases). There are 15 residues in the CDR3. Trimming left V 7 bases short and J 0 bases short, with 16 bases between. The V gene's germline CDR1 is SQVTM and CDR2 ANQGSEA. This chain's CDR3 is CSAHTGSISYNEQFF. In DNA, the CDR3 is TGCAGCGCCCACACAGGTTCAATCTCCTACAATGAGCAGTTCTTC.

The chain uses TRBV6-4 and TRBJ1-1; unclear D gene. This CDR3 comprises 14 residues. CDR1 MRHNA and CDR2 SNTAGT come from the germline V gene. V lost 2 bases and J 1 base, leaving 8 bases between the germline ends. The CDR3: CASSDARPNTEAFF. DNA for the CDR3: TGTGCCAGCAGTGACGCCAGGCCGAACACTGAAGCTTTCTTT.

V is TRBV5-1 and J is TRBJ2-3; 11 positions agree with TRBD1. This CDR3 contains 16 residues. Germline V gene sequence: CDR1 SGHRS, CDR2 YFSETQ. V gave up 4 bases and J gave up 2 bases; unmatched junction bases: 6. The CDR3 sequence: CASSRGQGDYTDTQYF. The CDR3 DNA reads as TGCGCCAGCAGCAGGGGACAGGGGGACTACACAGATACGCAGTATTTT.

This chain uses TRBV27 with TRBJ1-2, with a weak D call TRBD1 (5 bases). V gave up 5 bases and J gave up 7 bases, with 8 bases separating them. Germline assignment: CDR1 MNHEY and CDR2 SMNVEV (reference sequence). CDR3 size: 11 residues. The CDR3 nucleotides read TGTGCCAGCAGTCAGGGTCGTGGCTACACCTTC. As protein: CASSQGRGYTF.

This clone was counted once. CDR3: CASSLSPSGELFF. For the CDR3, the DNA is TGTGCCAGCAGTTTGTCCCCCTCCGGGGAGCTGTTTTTT. This chain uses TRBV12-3 or TRBV12-4 with TRBJ2-2; D gene ambiguous. The CDR3 is 13 amino acids. The ends were cut back, 3 bases at V and 6 bases at J, with 8 bases in the middle.

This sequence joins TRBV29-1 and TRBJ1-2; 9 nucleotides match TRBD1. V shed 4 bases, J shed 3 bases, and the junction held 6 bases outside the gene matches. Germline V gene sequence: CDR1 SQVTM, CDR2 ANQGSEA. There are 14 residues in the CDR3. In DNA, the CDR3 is TGCAGCGTTGTAAGGGACAGGGAGGACTATGGCTACACCTTC. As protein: CSVVRDREDYGYTF.

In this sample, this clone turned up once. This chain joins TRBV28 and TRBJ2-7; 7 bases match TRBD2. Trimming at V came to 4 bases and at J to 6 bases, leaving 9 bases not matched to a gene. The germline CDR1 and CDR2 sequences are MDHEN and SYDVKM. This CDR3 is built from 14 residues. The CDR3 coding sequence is TGTGCCAGCAGTTCCCTGGGGGGGAAGGGCGAGCAGTACTTC. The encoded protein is CASSSLGGKGEQYF. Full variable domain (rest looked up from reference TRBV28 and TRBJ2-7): DVKVTQSSRYLVKRTGEKVFLECVQDMDHENMFWYRQDPGLGLRLIYFSYDVKMKEKGDIPEGYSVSREKKERFSLILESASTNQTSMYLCASSSLGGKGEQYFGPGTRLTVT.

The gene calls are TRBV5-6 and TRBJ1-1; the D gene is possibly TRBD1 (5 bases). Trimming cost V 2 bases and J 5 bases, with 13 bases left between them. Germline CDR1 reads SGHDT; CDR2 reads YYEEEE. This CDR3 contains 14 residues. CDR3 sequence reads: CASSLGGARTEAFF. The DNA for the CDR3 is TGTGCCAGCAGCTTAGGAGGGGCTCGGACTGAAGCTTTCTTT. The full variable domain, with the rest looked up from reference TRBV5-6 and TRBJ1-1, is DAGVTQSPTHLIKTRGQQVTLRCSPKSGHDTVSWYQQALGQGPQFIFQYYEEEERQRGNFPDRFSGHQFPNYSSELNVNALLLGDSALYLCASSLGGARTEAFFGQGTRLTVV.

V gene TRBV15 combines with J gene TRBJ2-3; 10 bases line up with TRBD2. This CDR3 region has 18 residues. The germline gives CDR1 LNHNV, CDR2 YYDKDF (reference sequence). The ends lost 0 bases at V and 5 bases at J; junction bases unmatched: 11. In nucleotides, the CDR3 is TGTGCCACCAGCAGAGATCTGGGTAGCGGGGGGCCGAGAGATACGCAGTATTTT. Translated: CATSRDLGSGGPRDTQYF.

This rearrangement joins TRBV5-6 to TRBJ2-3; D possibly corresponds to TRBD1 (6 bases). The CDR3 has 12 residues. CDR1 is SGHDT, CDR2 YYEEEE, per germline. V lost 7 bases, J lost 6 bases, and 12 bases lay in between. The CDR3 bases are TGTGCCAGCCGGACAGTCACCGATACGCAGTATTTT. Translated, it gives CASRTVTDTQYF.

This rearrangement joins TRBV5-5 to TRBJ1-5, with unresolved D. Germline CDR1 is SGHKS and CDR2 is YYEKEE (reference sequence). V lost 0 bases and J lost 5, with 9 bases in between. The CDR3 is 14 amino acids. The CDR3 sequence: CASSLDFRYQPQHF. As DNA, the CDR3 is TGTGCCAGCAGCTTGGATTTCAGATATCAGCCCCAGCATTTT.

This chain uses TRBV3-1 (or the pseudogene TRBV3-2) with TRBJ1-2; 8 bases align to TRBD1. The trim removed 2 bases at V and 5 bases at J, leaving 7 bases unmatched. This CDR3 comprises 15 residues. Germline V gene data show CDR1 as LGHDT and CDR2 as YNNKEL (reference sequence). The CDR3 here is CASSQFGTGEYGYTF. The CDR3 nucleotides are TGTGCCAGCAGCCAATTTGGGACAGGAGAGTATGGCTACACCTTC.

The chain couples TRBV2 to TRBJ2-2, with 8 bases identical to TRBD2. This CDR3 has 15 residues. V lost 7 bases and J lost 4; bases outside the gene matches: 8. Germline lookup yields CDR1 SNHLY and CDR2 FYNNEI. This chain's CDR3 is CASTGAGGITGELFF. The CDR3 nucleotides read TGTGCCAGCACCGGGGCGGGGGGTATCACCGGGGAGCTGTTTTTT.

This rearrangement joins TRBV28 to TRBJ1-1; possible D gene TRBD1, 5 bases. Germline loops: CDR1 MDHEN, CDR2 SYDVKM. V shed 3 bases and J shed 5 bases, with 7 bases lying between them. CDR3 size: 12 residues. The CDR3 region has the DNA TGTGCCAGCAGTTTGGGGCAGACTGAAGCTTTCTTT. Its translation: CASSLGQTEAFF.

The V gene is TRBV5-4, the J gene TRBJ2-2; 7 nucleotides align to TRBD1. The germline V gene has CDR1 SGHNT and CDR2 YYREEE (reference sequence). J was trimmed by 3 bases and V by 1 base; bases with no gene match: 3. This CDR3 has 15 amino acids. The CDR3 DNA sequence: TGTGCCAGCAGCTTGTTAGGGGGCGACACCGGGGAGCTGTTTTTT. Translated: CASSLLGGDTGELFF.

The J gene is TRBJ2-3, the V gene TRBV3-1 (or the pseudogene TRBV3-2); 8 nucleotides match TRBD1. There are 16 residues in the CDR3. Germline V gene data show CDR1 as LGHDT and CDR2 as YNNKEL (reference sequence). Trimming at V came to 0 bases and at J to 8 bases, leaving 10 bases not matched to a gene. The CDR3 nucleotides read TGTGCCAGCAGCCAAGATTCTGCCAGGGGGCTGGGTACGCAGTATTTT. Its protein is CASSQDSARGLGTQYF.

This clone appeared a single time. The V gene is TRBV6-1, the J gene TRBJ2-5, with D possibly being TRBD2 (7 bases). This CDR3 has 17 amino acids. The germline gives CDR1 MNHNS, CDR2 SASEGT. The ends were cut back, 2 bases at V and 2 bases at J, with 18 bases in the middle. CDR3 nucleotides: TGTGCCAGCAGTGAATCTGGGGGGGCTGGGGGGCAAGAGACCCAGTACTTC. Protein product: CASSESGGAGGQETQYF.

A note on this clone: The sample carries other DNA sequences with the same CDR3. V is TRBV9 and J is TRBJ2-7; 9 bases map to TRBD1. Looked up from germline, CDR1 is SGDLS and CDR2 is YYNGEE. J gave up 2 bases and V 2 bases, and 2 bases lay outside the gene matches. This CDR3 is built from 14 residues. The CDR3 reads CASSVGQGPYEQYF. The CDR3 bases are TGTGCCAGCAGCGTGGGACAGGGTCCCTACGAGCAGTACTTC. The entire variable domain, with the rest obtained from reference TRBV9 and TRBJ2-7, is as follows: DSGVTQTPKHLITATGQRVTLRCSPRSGDLSVYWYQQSLDQGLQFLIQYYNGEERAKGNILERFSAQQFPDLHSELNLSSLELGDSALYFCASSVGQGPYEQYFGPGTRLTVT.